This entry concerns a single T cell receptor (beta chain). The source of the sample is a study of blood T cells in healthy people across ages. Sample-barcoded 5' priming and a J-beta primer mix drove a second PCR of about 7 to 11 cycles. TCRdb re-called the 5' RACE reads with MiXCR, one entry per CDR3 protein. The sample has 600,000 to 900,000 distinct CDR3 sequences; 20% to 30% are singletons. The CDR3 has 15 amino acids. Trimming removed 2 bases from V and 8 bases from J, with 15 bases in between. Germline values: CDR1 SGHTA, CDR2 FQGNSA. These records were also assigned to another study, of T cells of mothers and their children.

This chain joins TRBV7-2 and TRBJ1-4, with D unresolved. The sequence came from a boy between 10 and 17 years old in good health. The sample was blood. The CDR3 coding sequence is TGTGCCAGCAGCTTAAAAAGGTCGAGTGGGGAAAAACTGTTTTTT. It encodes CASSLKRSSGEKLFF.